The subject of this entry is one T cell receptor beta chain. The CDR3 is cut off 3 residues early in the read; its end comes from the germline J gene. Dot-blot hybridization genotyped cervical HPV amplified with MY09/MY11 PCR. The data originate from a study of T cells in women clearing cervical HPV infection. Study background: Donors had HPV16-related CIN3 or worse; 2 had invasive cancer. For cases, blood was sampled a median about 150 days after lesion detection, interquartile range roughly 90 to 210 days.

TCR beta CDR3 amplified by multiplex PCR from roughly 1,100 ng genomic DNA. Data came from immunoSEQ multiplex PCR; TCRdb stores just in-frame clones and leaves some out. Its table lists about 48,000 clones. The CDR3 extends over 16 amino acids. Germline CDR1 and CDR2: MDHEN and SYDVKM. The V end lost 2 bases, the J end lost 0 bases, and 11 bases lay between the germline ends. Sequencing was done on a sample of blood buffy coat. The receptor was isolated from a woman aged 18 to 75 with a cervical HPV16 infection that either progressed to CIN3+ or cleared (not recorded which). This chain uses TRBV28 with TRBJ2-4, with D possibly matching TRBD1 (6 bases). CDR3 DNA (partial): TGTGCCAGCAGTTTAGGGACACAATTAGCCAAAAACATT. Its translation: CASSLGTQLAKNI. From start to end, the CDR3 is CASSLGTQLAKNIQYF.